This TCR beta chain originates from a study of human T cells and chemical hapten exposure. Study-level information: Throughout a study of 20 to 30 weeks, patients underwent weekly scalp administration of diphenylcyclopropenone doses.

Time point indicated: patch test 3, about 24 weeks after DPC sensitization. The sample's treatment: therapeutic diphenylcyclopropenone sensitization with weekly scalp DPC. In the original workflow: A per-sample median of around 100,000 TCRs was observed, with counts ranging from about 23,224 to 690,600. TCRdb itself ran the RACE reads through MiXCR, one entry per CDR3 protein. The V and J calls, along with clone size, are taken from TCRdb and not from the paper's own processing. The table lists roughly 150,000 distinct CDR3 sequences, about 27% of them singletons. Source: whole blood, taken in connection with sensitization to the hapten diphenylcyclopropenone (DPC). The TCR comes from a woman younger than 35 with alopecia areata. Some clones in this sample may be carry-over from other donors' samples.

CDR3 sequence: CAISEGLGQGSEKLFF. DNA of the CDR3: TGTGCCATCAGTGAGGGCTTGGGACAGGGTTCTGAAAAACTGTTTTTT. The gene calls are TRBV10-3 and TRBJ1-4, with TRBD1 identical over 9 bases. The ends lost 2 bases at V and 7 bases at J; junction bases unmatched: 8. The CDR3 totals 16 residues. CDR1 and CDR2 (germline): ENHRY, SYGVKD.